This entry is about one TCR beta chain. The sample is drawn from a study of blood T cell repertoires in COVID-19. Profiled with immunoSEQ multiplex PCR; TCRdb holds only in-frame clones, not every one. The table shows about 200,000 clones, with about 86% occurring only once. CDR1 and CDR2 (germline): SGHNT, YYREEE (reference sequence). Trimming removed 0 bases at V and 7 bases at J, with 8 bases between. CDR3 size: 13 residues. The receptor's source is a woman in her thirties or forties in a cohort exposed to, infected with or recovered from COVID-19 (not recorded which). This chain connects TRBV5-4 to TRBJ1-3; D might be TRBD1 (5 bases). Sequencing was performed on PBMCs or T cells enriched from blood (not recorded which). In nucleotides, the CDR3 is TGTGCCAGCAGCTTGGCAGGGATGAACACCATATATTTT. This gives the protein CASSLAGMNTIYF. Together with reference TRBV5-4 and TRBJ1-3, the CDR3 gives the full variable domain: ETGVTQSPTHLIKTRGQQVTLRCSSQSGHNTVSWYQQALGQGPQFIFQYYREEENGRGNFPPRFSGLQFPNYSSELNVNALELDDSALYLCASSLAGMNTIYFGEGSWLTVV.